Listed here are 5 T cell receptor beta chains from one sample, sequenced in a study of blood T cell dynamics during melanoma immunotherapy. Time point: week 3, after first cycle of checkpoint inhibitor. Repertoires were generated with immunoSEQ multiplex PCR, while TCRdb's copy carries only in-frame clones and drops some. The sample carries 4,000 to 5,000 clones, almost 90% recorded once. Sequenced here: blood, sampled from a patient treated with checkpoint blockade. The source is a human donor with melanoma.

This chain links TRBV19 with TRBJ1-5; 8 bases fit TRBD1. CDR3 length: 15 amino acids. Trimming removed 8 bases from V and 2 bases from J; junction bases left unmatched: 8. The germline CDR1 and CDR2 sequences are LNHDA and SQIVND (reference sequence). The CDR3 DNA reads as TGTGCCAGTCTCGGACAGGGTGGGGGCAATCAGCCCCAGCATTTT. Amino acids: CASLGQGGGNQPQHF.

The chain employs TRBV7-2 and TRBJ1-6; D unclear. In germline, CDR1 is SGHTA, CDR2 FQGNSA. V lost 2 bases and J 13 bases, leaving 6 bases between the germline ends. The CDR3 is 11 residues long. For the CDR3, the DNA is TGTGCCAGCAGCTTATCCTGGCCCCTCCACTTT. Protein product: CASSLSWPLHF.

This clone is a singleton in its sample. The chain is built from TRBV6-6 and TRBJ2-7, with 8 positions matching TRBD2. The germline CDR1 and CDR2 sequences are MNHNY and SVGAGI (reference sequence). This CDR3 is 15 amino acids long. V lost 2 bases and J lost 3; bases outside the gene matches: 6. The chain's CDR3 is CASSYGSGSGYEQYF. CDR3 coding DNA: TGTGCCAGCAGTTACGGGAGCGGGAGTGGCTACGAGCAGTACTTC.

The rearrangement links TRBV6-1 to TRBJ2-3; a possible D gene is TRBD2 (6 bases). The CDR3 is made up of 16 amino acids. Germline V lookup: CDR1 MNHNS, CDR2 SASEGT. Trimming left V 4 bases short and J 2 bases short, with 16 bases between. The chain's CDR3 is CASSAQPGLLTDTQYF. Here the CDR3 DNA reads TGTGCCAGCAGTGCACAACCGGGACTCCTCACAGATACGCAGTATTTT.

The chain joins TRBV7-2 to TRBJ2-1; the D gene is possibly TRBD1 (6 bases). The CDR3 covers 14 residues. Trimming removed 1 base from V and 8 bases from J, with 12 bases in between. Germline lookup yields CDR1 SGHTA and CDR2 FQGNSA. The DNA of the CDR3 is TGTGCCAGCAGCTTAGATCAGGGGATACATGAGCAGTTCTTC. This codes for CASSLDQGIHEQFF.